This passage covers 2 T cell receptor beta chains from one sample sequenced in a study of blood T cells in healthy people across ages. Sample-barcoded 5' priming and a J-beta primer mix drove a second PCR of about 6 to 12 cycles. TCRdb independently ran MiXCR on the 5' RACE reads; one entry per CDR3 protein. The repertoire includes hundreds of thousands of distinct CDR3 sequences, under 65% of them detected once, and approximately 37% sits in the top ten. The sequencing sample was made of blood. The receptors originated from a man aged 55 to 70 in good health.

The rearrangement links TRBV9 to TRBJ2-3; the match to TRBD2 covers 11 bases. CDR3 length: 23 residues. The J segment lost 0 bases and the V segment lost 0 bases, leaving 21 bases of the junction unmatched. Germline-derived CDR1 and CDR2 are SGDLS and YYNGEE. DNA for the CDR3: TGTGCCAGCAGCGTAGCTGTAGCGGGGGGGACAAACTGGAAAGCCAAAAGCACAGATACGCAGTATTTT. This sequence encodes CASSVAVAGGTNWKAKSTDTQYF.

This clonotype was seen more than once but under ten times. The chain employs TRBV5-1 and TRBJ2-3; a weak D match, TRBD1 (6 bases). Germline V gene data show CDR1 as SGHRS and CDR2 as YFSETQ. The CDR3 runs to 12 residues. Trimming shortened V by 1 base and J by 8 bases, and 8 bases separated the two germline ends. CDR3 nucleotides: TGCGCCAGCAGCTTGACAGGGCCTACGCAGTATTTT. Translating gives CASSLTGPTQYF.